The subject of this entry is one T cell receptor beta chain. Germline CDR1 LNHDA, CDR2 SQIVND (reference sequence). V was clipped by 4 bases and J by 5 bases, with 14 bases between them. The CDR3 is made up of 14 amino acids. This specimen comes from a study of T cell clones after liver transplantation. About the study: Samples came from ITN030ST, which attempted immunosuppression withdrawal within 2 years of liver transplantation.

The table came from immunoSEQ multiplex PCR; TCRdb's copy has only in-frame clones and leaves some out. The data show 95,000 to 110,000 clones, roughly 80% seen once. Thawed unstimulated PBMCs were FACS-sorted by CD3, CD4 and CD8 into two populations. The sequence came from a human donor who received a liver transplant. The rearrangement links TRBV19 to TRBJ1-1, with D unresolved. Sequencing used CD4+ T cells from blood, obtained before liver transplant. The CDR3 DNA sequence: TGTGCCAGTAGTACCGACCTGGGAGAGACTGAAGCTTTCTTT. Its translation: CASSTDLGETEAFF.